One T cell receptor (beta chain) is described in this entry. No cognate antigen has been identified for it. No per-base quality is available; no much larger clone lies one base away. From a lookup of the germline V gene (reference sequence), CDR1 and CDR2 are MNHNY and SVGAGI. The CDR3 runs 11 amino acids, cysteine and phenylalanine included. Only the CDR3 region is kept as DNA, spanning 33 bases read in frame from base 1. Trimming takes 5 bases from V and 7 bases from J, and the germline ends sit 6 bases apart. This specimen belongs to a study of radiation and T cells in renal cell carcinoma (dated by TCRdb to the early 2020s). Background for the entire study: Samples were obtained from a clinical trial, in which 15 Gy stereotactic body radiation therapy was delivered to primary renal cell carcinomas and nephrectomy was performed 4 weeks later. A total of around 50 samples underwent TCR beta sequencing, made up of roughly 26 tumors and about 27 peripheral blood samples. Across all 50 or so samples, 3,800,000 or so unique CDR3 nucleotide sequences encoding approximately 3,000,000 unique CDR3 amino acid sequences were identified.

The sample's time point label, in plain terms: baseline pretreatment blood. The treatment or condition label for this specimen denotes: 15 Gy SBRT to primary tumor, nephrectomy 4 weeks later. To follow tumor-enriched clonotypes, peripheral blood was collected serially from radiation-treated patients at baseline and again at 2 weeks and 4 weeks after SBRT. Renal cell carcinoma with clear cell pathology was present in all patients. The QIAamp DNA Blood Mini Kit (Qiagen) was used to prepare genomic DNA for TCR sequencing. Only samples passing all quality control checks were included in the analyses. Results and caveats for the whole study, not just this receptor: Because pretreatment tumor biopsies were not available, the baseline intratumoral presence of clonotypes could not be determined. Dynamics of the blood repertoire were not tracked past 4 weeks after treatment. Effects of radiation dose or scheduling on the TCR repertoire could not be addressed with the single-armed trial design. An increase in top tumor clonotypes in blood was observed from baseline to 2 weeks post-radiation, followed by contraction by 4 weeks, which was taken to suggest transient expansion of tumor-resident clones.

Following the manufacturer's recommendations, the immunoSEQ kit was used to generate TCR beta libraries from genomic DNA. For library preparation, a first multiplex PCR was performed with proprietary primers, followed by a second PCR in which unique barcodes were added, and bead cleanups were performed after each round. A kit-provided positive control reaction and a negative control reaction were included in every sample batch. The final libraries were assessed on an Agilent 4200 TapeStation D1000 ScreenTape, pooled by volume, and quantified by qPCR. Sequencing was performed on an Illumina NextSeq500 with a MidOutput 150-cycle cartridge, and 156 Read1 and 15 Index1 cycles were run with kit custom primers. The pooled library was loaded at approximately 0.96 pM, and roughly 20% PhiX control was spiked in. As for the authors' bioinformatics: The vendor-processed data were analyzed in R, and a clonotype was defined as all T cells that share the same CDR3 nucleotide sequence. In the clone abundance analyses, frequencies in each sample were normalized to that sample's 10,000 most abundant clones. Public T cell clones, which averaged fewer than five per sample, were removed prior to analysis. An abundance difference of at least 32-fold between compartments was the criterion for calling clonotypes tumor-enriched or baseline blood-enriched. Clonotypes expanded or contracted between blood time points were identified with a beta-binomial differential abundance model. Tumor-blood repertoire similarity was measured with the Baroni-Urbani and Buser coefficient, and groups were compared using two-tailed Wilcoxon tests in R. The clones in this table, taken by TCRdb from immuneACCESS, are in-frame only. Not every clone is retained; where verified, under half of the shortfall comes from an unresolved V gene, and the cause of the rest is unknown. That table gives V, J and clone size, and the DNA gave D and trimming. In all, the sample holds 120,000 to 150,000 clones, and approximately 87% of those were seen once. The ten largest clonotypes hold 20% to 25% of the sample.

Here the chain combines TRBV6-6 and TRBJ1-5; the D gene lacks a confident call. This clonotype originated in a woman aged 50 to 60 with renal cell carcinoma. The input for sequencing was blood, taken from a patient whose treatment included radiotherapy and nephrectomy. The nucleotide sequence reads as follows: TGTGCCAGCAGTACGGGGCAGCCCCAGCATTTT. Its coded protein is CASSTGQPQHF.